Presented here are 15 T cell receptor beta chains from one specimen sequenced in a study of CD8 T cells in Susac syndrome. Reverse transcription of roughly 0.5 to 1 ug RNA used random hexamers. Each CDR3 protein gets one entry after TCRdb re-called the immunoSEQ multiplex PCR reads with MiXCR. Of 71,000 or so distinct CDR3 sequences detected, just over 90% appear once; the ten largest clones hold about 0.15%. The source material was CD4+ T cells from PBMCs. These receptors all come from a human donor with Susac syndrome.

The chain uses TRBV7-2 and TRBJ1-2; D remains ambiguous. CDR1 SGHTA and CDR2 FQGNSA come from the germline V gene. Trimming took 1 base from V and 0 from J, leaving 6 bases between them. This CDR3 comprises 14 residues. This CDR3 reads CASSLDFTNYGYTF. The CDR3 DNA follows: TGTGCCAGCAGCTTAGACTTTACTAACTATGGCTACACCTTC.

DNA of the CDR3: TGTGCCAGCAGCTCTAGCGGTATCCTCACCTACGAGCAGTACTTC. Its protein is CASSSSGILTYEQYF. The gene calls are TRBV7-2 and TRBJ2-7; 7 bases fit TRBD2. The V gene end was trimmed by 4 bases and the J gene end by 2 bases; junction bases not matched to a gene: 8. Germline lookup yields CDR1 SGHTA and CDR2 FQGNSA. CDR3 length equals 15 residues.

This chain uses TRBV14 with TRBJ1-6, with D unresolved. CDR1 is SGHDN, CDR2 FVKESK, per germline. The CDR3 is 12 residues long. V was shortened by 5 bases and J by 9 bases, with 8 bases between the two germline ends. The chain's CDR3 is CASSNTGSPLHF. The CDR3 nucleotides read TGTGCCAGCAGCAATACGGGTTCACCCCTCCACTTT.

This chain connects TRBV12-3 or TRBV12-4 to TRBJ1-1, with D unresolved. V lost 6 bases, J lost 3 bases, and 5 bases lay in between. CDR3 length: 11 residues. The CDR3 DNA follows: TGTGCCAGCAGCCAAGACACTGAAGCTTTCTTT. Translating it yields CASSQDTEAFF.

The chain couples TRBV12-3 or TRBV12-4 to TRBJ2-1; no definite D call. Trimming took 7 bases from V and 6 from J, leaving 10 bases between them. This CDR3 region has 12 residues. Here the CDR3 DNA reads TGTGCCAGCAACGAGTGGCCCAATGAGCAGTTCTTC. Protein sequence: CASNEWPNEQFF.

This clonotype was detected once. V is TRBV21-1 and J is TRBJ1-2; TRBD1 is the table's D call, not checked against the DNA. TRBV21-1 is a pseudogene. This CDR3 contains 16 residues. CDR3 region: CASSKAPEGPEDGYTF. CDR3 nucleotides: TGTGCCAGCAGCAAAGCACCCGAGGGGCCGGAGGATGGCTACACCTTC.

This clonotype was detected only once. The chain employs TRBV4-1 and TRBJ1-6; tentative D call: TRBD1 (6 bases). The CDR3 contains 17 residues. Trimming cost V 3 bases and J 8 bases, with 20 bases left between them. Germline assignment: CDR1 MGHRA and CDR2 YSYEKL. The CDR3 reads CASSQSLGGAMDSPLHF. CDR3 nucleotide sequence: TGCGCCAGCAGCCAGTCTCTAGGGGGGGCGATGGATTCACCCCTCCACTTT.

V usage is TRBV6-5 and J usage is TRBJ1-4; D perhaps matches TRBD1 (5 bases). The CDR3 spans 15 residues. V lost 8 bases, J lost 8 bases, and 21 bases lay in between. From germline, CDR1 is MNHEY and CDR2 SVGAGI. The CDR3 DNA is TGTGCCAGCGGAGTGTCAGGGAACGCCCGGGAAAAACTGTTTTTT. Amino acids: CASGVSGNAREKLFF.

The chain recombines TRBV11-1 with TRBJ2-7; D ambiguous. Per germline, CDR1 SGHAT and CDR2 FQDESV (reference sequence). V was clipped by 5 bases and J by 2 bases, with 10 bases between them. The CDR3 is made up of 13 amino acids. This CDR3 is CASSADRAYEQYF. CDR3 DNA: TGTGCCAGCAGCGCGGACCGAGCCTACGAGCAGTACTTC. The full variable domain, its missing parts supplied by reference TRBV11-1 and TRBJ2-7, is EAEVAQSPRYKITEKSQAVAFWCDPISGHATLYWYRQILGQGPELLVQFQDESVVDDSQLPKDRFSAERLKGVDSTLKIQPAELGDSAMYLCASSADRAYEQYFGPGTRLTVT.

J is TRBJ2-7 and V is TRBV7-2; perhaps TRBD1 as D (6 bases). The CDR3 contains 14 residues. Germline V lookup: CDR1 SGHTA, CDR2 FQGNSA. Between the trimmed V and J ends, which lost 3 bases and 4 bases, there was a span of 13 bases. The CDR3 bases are TGTGCCAGCAGCTTTCACGGGACACCTTACGAGCAGTACTTC. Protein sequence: CASSFHGTPYEQYF.

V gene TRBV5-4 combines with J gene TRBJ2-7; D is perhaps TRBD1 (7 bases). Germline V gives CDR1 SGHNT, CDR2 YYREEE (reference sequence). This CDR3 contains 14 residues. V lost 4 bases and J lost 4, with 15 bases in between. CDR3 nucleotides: TGTGCCAGCAGCCTAGGACAGGCGGGATACGAGCAGTACTTC. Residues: CASSLGQAGYEQYF.

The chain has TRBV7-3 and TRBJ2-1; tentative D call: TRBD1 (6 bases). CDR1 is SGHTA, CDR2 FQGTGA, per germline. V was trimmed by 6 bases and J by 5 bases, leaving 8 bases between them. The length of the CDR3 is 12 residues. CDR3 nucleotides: TGTGCCAGCAGATCAGGGGACAATGAGCAGTTCTTC. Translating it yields CASRSGDNEQFF.

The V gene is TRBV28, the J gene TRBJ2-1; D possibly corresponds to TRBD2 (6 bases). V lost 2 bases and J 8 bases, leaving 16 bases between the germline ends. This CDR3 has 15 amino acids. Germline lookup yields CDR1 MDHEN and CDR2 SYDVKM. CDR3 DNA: TGTGCCAGCAGTTTAGGCGGGACTGGATTACATGAGCAGTTCTTC. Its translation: CASSLGGTGLHEQFF. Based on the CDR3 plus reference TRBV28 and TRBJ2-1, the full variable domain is DVKVTQSSRYLVKRTGEKVFLECVQDMDHENMFWYRQDPGLGLRLIYFSYDVKMKEKGDIPEGYSVSREKKERFSLILESASTNQTSMYLCASSLGGTGLHEQFFGPGTRLTVL.

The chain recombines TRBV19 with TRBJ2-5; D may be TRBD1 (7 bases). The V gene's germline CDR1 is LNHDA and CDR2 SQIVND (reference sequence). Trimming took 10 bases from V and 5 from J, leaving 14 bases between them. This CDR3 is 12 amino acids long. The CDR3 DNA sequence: TGTGCCACCAGAGGAGGGGGCGAGACCCAGTACTTC. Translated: CATRGGGETQYF.

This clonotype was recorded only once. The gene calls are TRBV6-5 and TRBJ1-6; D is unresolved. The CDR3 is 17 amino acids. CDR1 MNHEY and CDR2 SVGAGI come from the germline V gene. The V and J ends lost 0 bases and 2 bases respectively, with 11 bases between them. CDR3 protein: CASSYSRRAAYNSPLHF. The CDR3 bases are TGTGCCAGCAGTTACTCGAGGAGGGCCGCCTATAATTCACCCCTCCACTTT.